This TCR beta chain comes out of a study of T cells in Graves' hyperthyroidism and ophthalmopathy. Overall study: Peripheral blood was obtained at initial diagnosis, preceding any treatment.

Diagnosis rested on symptoms, serum thyroxine and TRAb, thyroid ultrasound, and orbital computed tomography. There were TCR beta CDR3 regions amplified from RNA transcripts. First-round RT-PCR targeting the TCR CDR3 was performed with the HTBI primer set. TCRdb reprocessed the multiplex PCR reads with MiXCR, giving one entry per CDR3 protein. The data contain hundreds of thousands of distinct CDR3 sequences, 12% to 15% of them seen just once; the ten biggest clones take up about a tenth. Germline CDR1 and CDR2: SEHNR and FQNEAQ (reference sequence). The CDR3 consists of 17 residues. Trimming pared 2 bases from V and 0 bases from J, leaving 13 bases between.

The chain joins TRBV7-9 to TRBJ2-2; D remains unclear. The clonotype originates from a woman aged 18-29 years with Graves' hyperthyroidism. The sample consisted of blood. CDR3 protein: CASSLFSGPANTGELFF. The DNA of the CDR3 is TGTGCCAGCAGCTTATTCTCCGGCCCCGCGAACACCGGGGAGCTGTTTTTT.